This T cell receptor beta chain was recovered during a study of Ad26.COV2.S vaccination and SARS-CoV-2 variants. Study background: In the study, Ad26.COV2.S was injected intramuscularly once, or twice 56 days apart. General observations from the study: The study found higher spike-specific TCR breadth in vaccine than placebo recipients. Across vaccine and placebo recipients, the breadth of non-spike TCRs was similar.

As regards this clone: Antigen: not known.

Treatment denoted: over 15 received Ad26.COV2.S at low or high dose, single or two shots; about 5 received placebo; per-sample allocation not given. Day 63 following the first vaccine or placebo injection was when the samples were taken. Trimming left V 3 bases short and J 3 bases short, with 9 bases between. Per the germline V gene, CDR1 is MNHNS and CDR2 is SASEGT. This CDR3 is 14 amino acids long. The method was immunoSEQ multiplex PCR; TCRdb's version includes in-frame clones alone and lacks a portion of them. The data contain hundreds of thousands of clones, around 89% of them singletons. The material was peripheral blood, obtained in a trial of Ad26.COV2.S vaccine versus placebo. The sequence was collected from a person aged 18 to 59 who received the Ad26.COV2.S COVID-19 vaccine or a placebo. This chain connects TRBV6-1 to TRBJ1-5, with a tentative D call TRBD1 (5 bases). The chain's CDR3 is CASSDGHTNQPQHF. In DNA form, the CDR3 reads TGTGCCAGCAGTGACGGACACACCAATCAGCCCCAGCATTTT.